This record concerns one T cell receptor (beta chain) sequence. RNA, at about 0.5 to 1 ug, was reverse transcribed with random hexamers. The method of amplification for TCR beta CDR3 was immunoSEQ multiplex PCR, covering 54 Vbeta and 13 Jbeta. TCRdb used MiXCR to reprocess the immunoSEQ multiplex PCR reads, holding one entry per CDR3 protein. The data show 120,000 to 150,000 distinct CDR3 sequences, 94% seen once. The data originate from a study of CD8 T cells in Susac syndrome. Peripheral blood CD8+ and CD4+ T cells were profiled by TCR beta sequencing. The individuals used as controls were healthy donors who had been matched for both age and sex. TEMRA cells were FACS-enriched, with CD8+ and CD4+ T cells isolated negatively. This clonotype was obtained from a human donor in good health. Sample: CD8+ T cells from PBMCs.

The CDR3: CASSSAAGPSTDTQYF. The CDR3, as DNA: TGTGCCAGCAGCTCAGCGGCGGGCCCAAGCACAGATACGCAGTATTTT. The chain recombines TRBV7-9 with TRBJ2-3; D might be TRBD2 (5 bases). The germline V and J ends were trimmed by 4 bases and 0 bases, with 14 bases remaining between them. The CDR3 is 16 residues long. CDR1 and CDR2 from the germline V gene are SEHNR and FQNEAQ (reference sequence). Looking up the rest from reference TRBV7-9 and TRBJ2-3 gives the full variable domain: DTGVSQNPRHKITKRGQNVTFRCDPISEHNRLYWYRQTLGQGPEFLTYFQNEAQLEKSRLLSDRFSAERPKGSFSTLEIQRTEQGDSAMYLCASSSAAGPSTDTQYFGPGTRLTVL.